The 14 T cell receptor beta chains reported below all come from one sample, sequenced in a study of T-cell reconstitution after alpha-beta-depleted transplantation in children. Library preparation (for TCRbeta) was performed with unique molecular identifiers. TCRdb called the PCR reads again in MiXCR, with one record for every CDR3 protein. Of hundreds of thousands of distinct CDR3 sequences listed, roughly 15% are singletons. The sequenced sample was PBMCs from the stem cell graft donor, obtained from the stem cell graft. The receptors were gathered from a human donor who donated a stem cell graft to a child with acute myeloid leukemia.

J is TRBJ1-5 and V is TRBV20-1; D is ambiguous. Germline CDR1 DFQATT, CDR2 SNEGSKA (reference sequence). This CDR3 has 14 residues. V was cut by 0 bases and J by 9 bases, with 15 bases left in between. CDR3 amino acids: CSARDTNRRGPQHF. The CDR3 region has the DNA TGCAGTGCTAGAGATACAAACAGAAGAGGGCCCCAGCATTTT.

The table lists this clonotype with a few counts. This chain links TRBV5-1 with TRBJ2-7; TRBD1 or TRBD2 may be the D gene (5 bases each). V lost 1 base and J 10 bases, leaving 9 bases between the germline ends. CDR1 SGHRS and CDR2 YFSETQ come from the germline V gene. This CDR3 is built from 11 residues. The CDR3 bases are TGCGCCAGCAGCTTGTTCGGGGACCAGTACTTC. Its translation: CASSLFGDQYF.

The chain uses TRBV20-1 and TRBJ1-5; possibly TRBD1 for D (6 bases). This CDR3 contains 16 residues. Between the trimmed V and J ends, which lost 5 bases and 4 bases, there was a span of 21 bases. Germline V gene lookup returns CDR1 DFQATT and CDR2 SNEGSKA (reference sequence). DNA of the CDR3: TGCAGTGCTTCCCCGGGGACACTTTTTTTGAATCAGCCCCAGCATTTT. Its translation: CSASPGTLFLNQPQHF.

In this sample, this clonotype turned up a few times. The J gene is TRBJ2-3, the V gene TRBV24-1, with D perhaps being TRBD1 or TRBD2 (5 bases each). The CDR3 contains 15 residues. Germline CDR1 reads KGHDR; CDR2 reads SFDVKD. Trimming cost V 10 bases and J 3 bases, with 19 bases left between them. The CDR3 sequence: CATRHGTQETDTQYF. CDR3 DNA sequence: TGTGCCACTAGGCACGGGACCCAAGAAACAGATACGCAGTATTTT.

Comments on this clonotype: This clone may be a read error of a much larger clone one base away. The CDR3 does not end in the conserved phenylalanine or tryptophan, so this is likely a read error. The rearrangement links TRBV20-1 to TRBJ2-3, with a tentative D call TRBD2 (5 bases). This CDR3 comprises 15 residues. Germline CDR1 is DFQATT and CDR2 is SNEGSKA (reference sequence). The V and J ends lost 3 bases and 2 bases respectively, with 15 bases between them. CDR3 sequence: CSARQAEGFTDTQYL. The CDR3 nucleotides are TGCAGTGCTAGGCAGGCCGAGGGCTTCACAGATACGCAGTATCTT.

This clonotype has just a few counts. This sequence joins TRBV10-3 and TRBJ1-5; D unclear. CDR1 ENHRY and CDR2 SYGVKD come from the germline V gene. The CDR3 spans 13 residues. Trimming removed 2 bases from V and 8 bases from J, with 10 bases in between. CDR3 DNA: TGTGCCATCAGTGAGCCCGGGCTGGAGCCCCAGCATTTT. This sequence encodes CAISEPGLEPQHF.

The CDR3 nucleotides are TGTGCCAGCAGCAGCCGGGGGCACGGCTACACCTTC. It specifies CASSSRGHGYTF. This chain links TRBV7-9 with TRBJ1-2, with D tentatively TRBD1 (6 bases). With 5 bases removed from V and 8 bases from J, the gap between germline ends came to 12 bases. This CDR3 contains 12 residues. Germline V gene lookup returns CDR1 SEHNR and CDR2 FQNEAQ (reference sequence).

This clonotype showed up just a few times. The V call is TRBV27, the J call TRBJ2-5, with D tentatively TRBD1 or TRBD2 (5 bases each). Trimming pared 2 bases from V and 5 bases from J, leaving 9 bases between. Germline V gene lookup returns CDR1 MNHEY and CDR2 SMNVEV (reference sequence). The CDR3 is 13 residues long. The CDR3 sequence is CASSLIEGETQYF. CDR3 nucleotides: TGTGCCAGCAGTTTAATTGAGGGGGAGACCCAGTACTTC.

V gene TRBV28 combines with J gene TRBJ2-7; the D gene could be TRBD1 or TRBD2 (5 bases each). Looked up from germline, CDR1 is MDHEN and CDR2 is SYDVKM. The CDR3 totals 15 residues. V was cut by 6 bases and J by 5 bases, with 20 bases left in between. The CDR3 DNA reads TGTGCCAGCAGACCGGGACGGGGATGGCAGGACGAGCAGTACGTC. Residues: CASRPGRGWQDEQYV.

This rearrangement joins TRBV5-1 to TRBJ2-1; D is perhaps TRBD1 (6 bases). Germline CDR1 and CDR2: SGHRS and YFSETQ. This CDR3 contains 14 residues. V lost 3 bases to trimming and J lost 7 bases, with 14 bases between them. The CDR3 nucleotides are TGCGCCAGCAGCTCGGACAGATCCCAAAATGAGCAGTTCTTC. Its translation: CASSSDRSQNEQFF. Filled out from reference TRBV5-1 and TRBJ2-1, the complete variable domain reads KAGVTQTPRYLIKTRGQQVTLSCSPISGHRSVSWYQQTPGQGLQFLFEYFSETQRNKGNFPGRFSGRQFSNSRSEMNVSTLELGDSALYLCASSSDRSQNEQFFGPGTRLTVL.

This clonotype was picked up many times. CDR3 protein: CSATGSSNQPQHF. For the CDR3, the DNA is TGCAGTGCTACGGGGAGTAGCAATCAGCCCCAGCATTTT. The V call is TRBV20-1, the J call TRBJ1-5; D is undetermined. The germline V and J ends were trimmed by 4 bases and 0 bases, with 7 bases remaining between them. The CDR3 spans 13 residues. CDR1 DFQATT and CDR2 SNEGSKA come from the germline V gene (reference sequence).

This clonotype showed up just a few times. The gene calls are TRBV7-2 and TRBJ1-1; possible D gene TRBD1, 5 bases. This CDR3 is built from 14 residues. The germline V gene has CDR1 SGHTA and CDR2 FQGNSA. The V and J ends lost 3 bases and 5 bases respectively, with 13 bases between them. This CDR3 is CASSFGGVRTEAFF. The CDR3 DNA reads TGTGCCAGCAGCTTCGGGGGAGTACGGACTGAAGCTTTCTTT. The whole variable domain, remainder taken from reference TRBV7-2 and TRBJ1-1, is GAGVSQSPSNKVTEKGKDVELRCDPISGHTALYWYRQSLGQGLEFLIYFQGNSAPDKSGLPSDRFSAERTGGSVSTLTIQRTQQEDSAVYLCASSFGGVRTEAFFGQGTRLTVV.

This clonotype was counted at least ten times. This chain joins TRBV20-1 and TRBJ2-7, with 8 nucleotides matching TRBD1. V shed 6 bases, J shed 3 bases, and the junction held 13 bases outside the gene matches. In germline, CDR1 is DFQATT, CDR2 SNEGSKA (reference sequence). The CDR3 spans 15 residues. The CDR3 nucleotides read TGCAGTGCGAATACTGCCGGGACAGGCAGCTACGAGCAGTACTTC. Translating gives CSANTAGTGSYEQYF.

This clonotype occurred many times. CDR3 DNA sequence: TGCAGTGCGACCCCCCCGCCCTGGAGTAACACCATATATTTT. It yields the protein CSATPPPWSNTIYF. This chain joins TRBV20-1 and TRBJ1-3; D remains unclear. CDR1 and CDR2 from the germline V gene are DFQATT and SNEGSKA (reference sequence). The CDR3 contains 14 residues. Trimming removed 6 bases from V and 7 bases from J, with 19 bases in between.